The 18 T cell receptor beta chains given below trace back to one sample, sequenced in a study of neurological immune-mediated disorders. TCRdb itself ran the 5' RACE reads through MiXCR, one entry per CDR3 protein. The sample has about 17,000 distinct CDR3 sequences; about 3.6% are singletons. The specimen sequenced was CD8+ T cells from blood. The receptors were gathered from a woman in her 40s in good health.

This clonotype showed up many times. V gene TRBV9 combines with J gene TRBJ1-2, with D possibly TRBD1 on 6 matching bases. The germline V gene encodes CDR1 SGDLS and CDR2 YYNGEE. Trimming took 4 bases from V and 8 from J, leaving 21 bases between them. CDR3 size: 15 residues. CDR3 loop: CASSPWFSGASGYTF. In nucleotides, the CDR3 is TGTGCCAGCAGCCCCTGGTTCTCGGGGGCGAGCGGCTACACCTTC.

By share of the sample, this clonotype is medium-sized. The chain has TRBV4-3 and TRBJ1-5; D may be TRBD1 (5 bases). The CDR3 extends over 16 amino acids. Germline CDR1 is LGHNA and CDR2 is YSLEER. V lost 0 bases and J lost 4, with 13 bases in between. DNA for the CDR3: TGCGCCAGCAGCCAAGATTGGGACGGGTTAAATCAGCCCCAGCATTTT. This gives the protein CASSQDWDGLNQPQHF.

Many counts were recorded for this clonotype. This rearrangement joins TRBV29-1 to TRBJ2-7; 7 bases line up with TRBD2. This CDR3 has 15 residues. Trimming removed 3 bases from V and 2 bases from J; junction bases left unmatched: 10. Germline loops: CDR1 SQVTM, CDR2 ANQGSEA. The CDR3 region has the DNA TGCAGCGTTGAGGGGGGGGACTCGGGAGCCTACGAGCAGTACTTC. It translates to CSVEGGDSGAYEQYF.

In its sample, this clonotype was seen many times. This chain uses TRBV28 with TRBJ2-5, with 12 bases fitting TRBD2. Germline loops: CDR1 MDHEN, CDR2 SYDVKM. The junction had 10 bases not matched to a gene; V was cut back by 4 bases and J by 4 bases. CDR3 size: 17 residues. CDR3 in DNA: TGTGCCAGCAGTTGGACTAGCGGGACGCTTCGCGGAGAGACCCAGTACTTC. Its translation: CASSWTSGTLRGETQYF.

This clonotype showed up many times. The chain links TRBV27 to TRBJ2-7; a weak D match, TRBD1 (6 bases). Germline CDR1 reads MNHEY; CDR2 reads SMNVEV (reference sequence). This CDR3 region has 15 residues. Trimming removed 8 bases at V and 1 base at J, with 18 bases between. The DNA of the CDR3 is TGTGCCAGCGGGGACGGGACACTTTTTTCCTACGAGCAGTACTTC. Protein product: CASGDGTLFSYEQYF.

This clonotype was seen only a few times. The V gene is TRBV4-2, the J gene TRBJ2-4; 8 positions agree with TRBD1. The CDR3 length is 14 residues. Germline assignment: CDR1 LGHNA and CDR2 YNFKEQ. V shed 4 bases and J 11 bases; nucleotides not matched to a gene: 10. CDR3 sequence (DNA): TGTGCCAGCAGCCTTGGGACAGGAGGGGTGGTTCAGTACTTC. Protein: CASSLGTGGVVQYF.

Ten or more counts support this clonotype. The J gene is TRBJ1-1, the V gene TRBV7-9; no clear D gene. The germline V gene encodes CDR1 SEHNR and CDR2 FQNEAQ (reference sequence). Trimming took off 9 bases at V and 0 bases at J, with 11 bases between the two ends. This CDR3 contains 13 residues. For the CDR3, the DNA is TGTGCCAGTCGCCCGCAGATGAACACTGAAGCTTTCTTT. It translates to CASRPQMNTEAFF.

This clonotype was detected ten times or more. This chain uses TRBV5-5 with TRBJ2-7; the match to TRBD2 covers 14 bases. J was trimmed by 4 bases and V by 3 bases; bases with no gene match: 6. Germline V gives CDR1 SGHKS, CDR2 YYEKEE (reference sequence). The CDR3 covers 16 residues. CDR3 region: CASSSGLAGVVYEQYF. The CDR3 coding sequence is TGTGCCAGCAGCTCGGGACTAGCGGGAGTAGTTTACGAGCAGTACTTC.

This clonotype has at least ten counts. The V and J genes are TRBV18 and TRBJ2-7; TRBD1 agrees at 7 bases. Losses at the gene ends were 6 bases for V and 7 bases for J; bases not matched to a gene: 12. Germline V lookup: CDR1 KGHSH, CDR2 LQKENI. There are 14 residues in the CDR3. The CDR3 protein is CASSPTQGVWEQYF. The CDR3 bases are TGTGCCAGCTCGCCAACTCAGGGGGTGTGGGAGCAGTACTTC.

The J gene is TRBJ2-3, the V gene TRBV28; the D gene is possibly TRBD2 (6 bases). V lost 4 bases and J lost 11, with 13 bases in between. Germline CDR1 is MDHEN and CDR2 is SYDVKM. The CDR3 has 12 residues. The CDR3 loop reads CASSSSVDEQYF. The CDR3 DNA sequence: TGTGCCAGCAGTTCTAGCGTCGATGAGCAGTATTTT.

This clonotype has more than one count but fewer than ten. This chain uses TRBV6-9 with TRBJ2-7; D is possibly TRBD1 (6 bases). This CDR3 region has 13 residues. V was clipped by 7 bases and J by 4 bases, with 14 bases between them. CDR1 MNHGY and CDR2 SVAAGI come from the germline V gene. Written as DNA, the CDR3 is TGTGCCAGCAACTTGGGACAAGAGTACGAGCAGTACTTC. It specifies CASNLGQEYEQYF.

The sample holds many counts of this clonotype. V usage is TRBV25-1 and J usage is TRBJ2-1; TRBD2 matches at 7 bases. This CDR3 is built from 20 residues. Germline V gene sequence: CDR1 MGHDK, CDR2 SYGVNS. V dropped 4 bases and J dropped 4; count of bases not matched to a gene: 22. The CDR3 nucleotides read TGTGCCAGCAGTGTCCCCCCCGGGCTAGCGGAGCACCCGGGTTACAATGAGCAGTTCTTC. Protein product: CASSVPPGLAEHPGYNEQFF.

This clonotype was observed many times. V is TRBV7-8 and J is TRBJ1-6; D is ambiguous. Trimming stripped 1 base from V and 13 bases from J, with 14 bases between. This CDR3 contains 14 residues. Germline V gives CDR1 SGHVS, CDR2 FQNEAQ. As DNA, the CDR3 is TGTGCCAGCAGCTTAGACCCAGACTCATCGCCCCTCCACTTT. It codes for CASSLDPDSSPLHF.

This clonotype has ten or more counts. Written as DNA, the CDR3 is TGTGCCAGCAGTGACAGGGTCAATGAGCAGTTCTTC. Its translation: CASSDRVNEQFF. The chain employs TRBV2 and TRBJ2-1; TRBD1 might be the D (5 bases). V shed 3 bases and J shed 6 bases, with 6 bases lying between them. Germline values: CDR1 SNHLY, CDR2 FYNNEI. The CDR3 length is 12 residues.

This clonotype was picked up many times. The chain couples TRBV7-8 to TRBJ2-1; 11 bases align to TRBD2. V shed 7 bases, J shed 5 bases, and the junction held 10 bases outside the gene matches. Germline CDR1 SGHVS, CDR2 FQNEAQ. The CDR3 contains 16 residues. The CDR3 DNA is TGTGCCAGCACCCCACTAGCGGGAGTTCCCAACAATGAGCAGTTCTTC. Translated, it gives CASTPLAGVPNNEQFF.

This clonotype was seen many times. V is TRBV5-5 and J is TRBJ2-7; 12 nucleotides agree with TRBD2. There are 18 residues in the CDR3. CDR1 and CDR2 (germline): SGHKS, YYEKEE (reference sequence). Trimming took 1 base from V and 7 from J; bases not matched to a gene: 15. DNA of the CDR3: TGTGCCAGCAGCTTGTTGCTAGCGGGAGGGTCACCATTTGAGGAGCAGTACTTC. Residues: CASSLLLAGGSPFEEQYF.

This clonotype showed up many times. The chain has TRBV10-3 and TRBJ1-1, with 9 bases matching TRBD1. Germline lookup yields CDR1 ENHRY and CDR2 SYGVKD. This CDR3 comprises 14 residues. Trimming took 5 bases from V and 3 from J; bases not matched to a gene: 4. The CDR3 here is CAISRDREYTEAFF. In DNA form, the CDR3 reads TGTGCCATCAGTCGGGACAGGGAGTACACTGAAGCTTTCTTT.

This clonotype has at least ten counts. The rearrangement uses TRBV28 and TRBJ1-1; no clear D gene. CDR3 length: 12 amino acids. Germline CDR1 is MDHEN and CDR2 is SYDVKM. V lost 3 bases to trimming and J lost 5 bases, with 7 bases between them. CDR3 DNA: TGTGCCAGCAGTTTGGTTAGGACTGAAGCTTTCTTT. It codes for CASSLVRTEAFF.